This is a list of T cell receptor beta chains from one sample in a study of cytomegalovirus exposure and HLA in healthy donors. Generated by immunoSEQ multiplex PCR, the TCRdb table keeps only in-frame clones and is missing some. The data show nearly 110,000 clones, with about 74% seen just once and roughly 15% held by the top ten. The source material was PBMCs. The receptor source for this set is a woman aged 40 to 49 in good health and CMV-seropositive. Both conserved end residues are part of each CDR3. D genes are given only for firm matches. A clone size is listed for some rows: how often the clone was seen (once, few, many), or a class if it is expanded.

V gene	D gene	clone size	J gene	CDR3 protein	CDR3 DNA
TRBV5-5	.	.	TRBJ1-1	CASSLTGEAVAFF	TGTGCCAGCAGCTTGACGGGAGAGGCGGTGGCTTTCTTT
TRBV6-6	TRBD2	.	TRBJ2-7	CASSSGLAGDPLEQYF	TGTGCCAGCAGTTCCGGACTAGCGGGGGACCCCCTCGAGCAGTACTTC
TRBV20-1	.	.	TRBJ1-1	CRVSSNTEAFF	TGCAGGGTCAGTTCGAACACTGAAGCTTTCTTT
TRBV6-1	.	.	TRBJ1-6	CASSEEQRFSPLHF	TGTGCCAGCAGTGAAGAGCAGAGGTTTTCACCCCTCCACTTT
TRBV4-3	TRBD2	once	TRBJ2-1	CASSQDPLTSGDYNEQFF	TGCGCCAGCAGCCAAGATCCCCTTACTAGCGGGGACTACAATGAGCAGTTCTTC
TRBV5-1	.	.	TRBJ1-1	CASSLVGQNTEAFF	TGCGCCAGCAGCTTAGTGGGACAGAACACTGAAGCTTTCTTT
TRBV6-1	TRBD2	.	TRBJ2-1	CASSERGDEQFF	TGTGCCAGCAGTGAACGGGGGGATGAGCAGTTCTTC
TRBV9	.	many	TRBJ2-7	CASSPDGIYEQYF	TGTGCCAGCAGCCCCGACGGGATTTACGAGCAGTACTTC
TRBV30	TRBD1	.	TRBJ1-1	CAWRTGDYAEAFF	TGTGCCTGGAGGACAGGGGATTACGCTGAAGCTTTCTTT
TRBV6-5	.	.	TRBJ2-3	CASSYVGALGGDTQYF	TGTGCCAGCAGTTACGTAGGGGCCTTAGGAGGGGATACGCAGTATTTT
TRBV2	.	.	TRBJ2-7	CASHKRGDNSYEQYF	TGTGCCAGCCATAAGCGTGGGGACAACTCCTACGAGCAGTACTTC
TRBV5-4	TRBD2	.	TRBJ2-5	CASSLAAGGTETQYF	TGTGCCAGCAGCTTGGCGGCGGGGGGGACCGAGACCCAGTACTTC
TRBV7-9	TRBD1	.	TRBJ1-1	CASSLDRGATEAFF	TGTGCCAGCAGCCTTGACAGGGGGGCCACTGAAGCTTTCTTT
TRBV5-1	TRBD1	.	TRBJ1-4	CASSIQGAGNEKLFF	TGCGCCAGCAGCATACAGGGGGCGGGTAATGAAAAACTGTTTTTT
TRBV30	TRBD1	.	TRBJ1-5	CAWRGAGGVQPQHF	TGTGCCTGGAGGGGGGCAGGGGGCGTGCAGCCCCAGCATTTT
TRBV7-2	TRBD1	.	TRBJ1-5	CASSDGQGIDQPQHF	TGTGCCAGCAGCGACGGACAGGGGATCGATCAGCCCCAGCATTTT
TRBV5-1	.	.	TRBJ1-5	CASSLGGGQNQPQHF	TGCGCCAGCAGCTTGGGCGGAGGACAGAATCAGCCCCAGCATTTT
TRBV27	TRBD2	.	TRBJ2-5	CASSSAGGGETQYF	TGTGCCAGCAGCTCAGCGGGGGGTGGAGAGACCCAGTACTTC
TRBV5-4	TRBD1	.	TRBJ2-1	CASSPEQTGRYNEQFF	TGTGCCAGCAGCCCGGAACAGACAGGGCGCTACAATGAGCAGTTCTTC
TRBV2	.	.	TRBJ2-5	CASSQQETQYF	TGTGCCAGCAGCCAACAAGAGACCCAGTACTTC
TRBV5-1	.	few	TRBJ2-7	CASSLGGYEQYF	TGCGCCAGCAGCTTGGGAGGCTACGAGCAGTACTTC
TRBV4-2	.	.	TRBJ1-2	CASSHRGHPEYGYTF	TGTGCCAGCAGCCACCGGGGACATCCGGAGTATGGCTACACCTTC
TRBV30	.	.	TRBJ2-1	CAWSMDSAFNEQFF	TGTGCCTGGAGTATGGACAGCGCTTTCAATGAGCAGTTCTTC
TRBV2	TRBD1	.	TRBJ2-5	CASHRGVGETQYF	TGTGCCAGCCACAGGGGGGTAGGCGAGACCCAGTACTTC
TRBV4-2	TRBD2	once	TRBJ2-7	CASSQELAGEQYF	TGTGCCAGCAGCCAAGAGCTAGCGGGGGAGCAGTACTTC
TRBV2	.	.	TRBJ1-1	CASSVEGSSTEAFF	TGTGCCAGCAGTGTTGAGGGATCGAGCACTGAAGCTTTCTTT
TRBV30	TRBD1	few	TRBJ1-2	CAYSGTANYGYTF	TGTGCCTACTCCGGGACAGCTAACTATGGCTACACCTTC
TRBV27	.	.	TRBJ1-6	CASSKTGHYNSPLHF	TGTGCCAGCAGTAAAACGGGACATTATAATTCACCCCTCCACTTT
TRBV2	.	.	TRBJ2-2	CASSSQDGTGELFF	TGTGCCAGCAGTTCCCAGGATGGCACCGGGGAGCTGTTTTTT
TRBV7-3	.	.	TRBJ2-3	CASSIGGSTDTQYF	TGTGCCAGCAGCATAGGGGGAAGCACAGATACGCAGTATTTT
TRBV7-3	TRBD1	.	TRBJ2-3	CASSSGQGTTQYF	TGTGCCAGCAGCTCCGGACAGGGGACTACGCAGTATTTT
TRBV7-9	TRBD1	.	TRBJ1-4	CASRRSPPGQGNSNEKLFF	TGTGCCAGCAGACGCAGCCCTCCGGGACAGGGGAACTCTAATGAAAAACTGTTTTTT
TRBV7-9	TRBD1	.	TRBJ1-2	CASSFSRTGDYGYTF	TGTGCCAGCAGCTTTAGCCGGACAGGGGACTATGGCTACACCTTC
TRBV10-3	.	.	TRBJ2-7	CAIRQGEVEYF	TGTGCCATCAGACAGGGTGAGGTGGAGTACTTC
TRBV7-8	TRBD1	.	TRBJ1-6	CASSRTGERNSPLHF	TGTGCCAGCTCAAGGACAGGGGAGAGAAATTCACCCCTCCACTTT
TRBV2	.	.	TRBJ2-2	CASSEARVAIAGELFF	TGTGCCAGCAGTGAAGCGCGGGTCGCCATAGCCGGGGAGCTGTTTTTT
TRBV7-7	.	.	TRBJ1-6	CASSPGGENSPLHF	TGTGCTAGCAGCCCGGGGGGCGAAAATTCACCCCTCCACTTT
TRBV9	TRBD2	.	TRBJ2-2	CASSAAGTSPTGELFF	TGTGCCAGCAGCGCCGCGGGGACTAGCCCCACCGGGGAGCTGTTTTTT
TRBV7-8	TRBD2	.	TRBJ2-5	CASSLVPVTASGFGETQYF	TGTGCCAGCAGCTTAGTACCTGTTACGGCTAGCGGATTCGGTGAGACCCAGTACTTC
TRBV4-1	.	.	TRBJ1-2	CASSPGTQPVNYGYTF	TGCGCCAGCAGCCCCGGGACACAACCAGTAAACTATGGCTACACCTTC
TRBV6-5	TRBD1	few	TRBJ2-7	CASSYRDRGYEQYF	TGTGCCAGCAGTTACCGGGACAGGGGCTACGAGCAGTACTTC
TRBV7-2	TRBD2	few	TRBJ2-2	CASSLVSGGIGAGELFF	TGTGCCAGCAGCTTAGTTTCGGGGGGAATTGGGGCCGGGGAGCTGTTTTTT
TRBV7-2	TRBD1	.	TRBJ1-2	CASSLVGGGIGVGYTF	TGTGCCAGCAGCTTAGTCGGAGGGGGCATAGGGGTTGGCTACACCTTC
TRBV27	.	.	TRBJ1-2	CASSPGEGYGTYGYTF	TGTGCCAGCAGTCCGGGGGAAGGCTATGGAACGTATGGCTACACCTTC
TRBV6-5	TRBD1	.	TRBJ2-7	CASSYRTGYEQYF	TGTGCCAGCAGTTACCGGACAGGTTACGAGCAGTACTTC
TRBV2	TRBD1	.	TRBJ1-5	CASSSDRVGQPQHF	TGTGCCAGCAGTTCAGACAGGGTCGGACAGCCCCAGCATTTT
TRBV5-4	TRBD1	few	TRBJ2-7	CASSPGTGNYEQYF	TGTGCCAGCAGCCCCGGGACAGGGAACTACGAGCAGTACTTC
TRBV6-1	TRBD2	.	TRBJ2-3	CASSEVAGGTDTQYF	TGTGCCAGCAGTGAAGTAGCGGGCGGCACAGATACGCAGTATTTT
TRBV15	.	.	TRBJ2-4	CATSRDPEALAKNIQYF	TGTGCCACCAGCAGAGATCCGGAGGCGTTAGCCAAAAACATTCAGTACTTC
TRBV7-2	.	.	TRBJ2-5	CASSLVPKETQYF	TGTGCCAGCAGCTTAGTTCCAAAAGAGACCCAGTACTTC
TRBV7-8	TRBD1	.	TRBJ2-1	CASSQNRDRDNEQFF	TGTGCCAGCAGTCAGAATCGGGACAGGGACAATGAGCAGTTCTTC
TRBV12-2	.	.	TRBJ1-6	CASRLVIQAQASPLHF	TGTGCAAGTCGCTTAGTGATTCAGGCGCAGGCCTCACCCCTCCACTTT
TRBV7-9	.	few	TRBJ1-3	CASSLGTGLSGNTIYF	TGTGCCAGCAGCTTAGGGACTGGCCTCTCTGGAAACACCATATATTTT
TRBV29-1	TRBD1	.	TRBJ2-5	CSVLGQGKEAQYF	TGCAGCGTTCTAGGACAGGGAAAAGAGGCCCAGTACTTC
TRBV5-1	.	.	TRBJ1-3	CASSFDQASSGNTIYF	TGCGCCAGCAGCTTCGACCAGGCTTCCTCTGGAAACACCATATATTTT
TRBV4-3	.	.	TRBJ2-3	CASSHGPFGREGADTQYF	TGCGCCAGCAGCCATGGTCCGTTCGGGAGAGAAGGGGCAGATACGCAGTATTTT
TRBV15	.	.	TRBJ1-5	CATSRGRFNQPQHF	TGTGCCACCAGCAGAGGCAGGTTCAACCAGCCCCAGCATTTT
TRBV19	.	.	TRBJ2-3	CASSITAGFTDTQYF	TGTGCCAGTAGTATAACCGCAGGGTTCACAGATACGCAGTATTTT
TRBV5-1	.	.	TRBJ1-6	CASSFSQGDNSPLHF	TGCGCCAGCAGCTTCAGTCAGGGCGATAATTCACCCCTCCACTTT